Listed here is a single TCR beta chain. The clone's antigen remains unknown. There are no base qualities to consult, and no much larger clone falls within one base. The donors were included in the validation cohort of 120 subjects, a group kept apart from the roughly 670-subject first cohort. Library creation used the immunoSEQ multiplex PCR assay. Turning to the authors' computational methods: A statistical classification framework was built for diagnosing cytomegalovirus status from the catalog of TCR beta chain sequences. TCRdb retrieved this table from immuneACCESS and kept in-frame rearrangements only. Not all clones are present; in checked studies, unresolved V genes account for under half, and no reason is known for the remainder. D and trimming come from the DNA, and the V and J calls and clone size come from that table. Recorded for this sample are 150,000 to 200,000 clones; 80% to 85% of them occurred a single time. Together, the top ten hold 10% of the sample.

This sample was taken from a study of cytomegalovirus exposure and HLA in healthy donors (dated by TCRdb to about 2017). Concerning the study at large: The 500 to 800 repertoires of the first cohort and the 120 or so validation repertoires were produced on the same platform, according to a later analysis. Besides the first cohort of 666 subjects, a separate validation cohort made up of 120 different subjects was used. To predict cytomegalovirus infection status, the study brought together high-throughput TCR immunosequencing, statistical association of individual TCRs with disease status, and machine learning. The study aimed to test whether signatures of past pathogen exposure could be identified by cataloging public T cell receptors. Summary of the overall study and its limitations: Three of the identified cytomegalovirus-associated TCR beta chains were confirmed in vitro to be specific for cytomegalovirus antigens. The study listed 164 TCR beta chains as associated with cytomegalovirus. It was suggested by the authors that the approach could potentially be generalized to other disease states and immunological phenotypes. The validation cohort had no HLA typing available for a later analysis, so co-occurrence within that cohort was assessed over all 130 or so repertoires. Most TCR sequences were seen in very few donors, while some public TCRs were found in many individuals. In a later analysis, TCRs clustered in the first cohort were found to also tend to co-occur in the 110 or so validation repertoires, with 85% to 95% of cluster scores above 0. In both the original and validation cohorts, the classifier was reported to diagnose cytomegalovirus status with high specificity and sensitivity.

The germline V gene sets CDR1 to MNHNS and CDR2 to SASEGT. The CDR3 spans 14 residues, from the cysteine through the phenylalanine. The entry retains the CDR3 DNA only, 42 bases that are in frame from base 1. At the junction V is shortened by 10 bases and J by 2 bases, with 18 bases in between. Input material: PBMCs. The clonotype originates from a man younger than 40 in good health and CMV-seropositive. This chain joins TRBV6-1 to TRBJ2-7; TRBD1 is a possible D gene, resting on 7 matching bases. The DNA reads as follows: TGTGCCATAAGGAACAGGGGACTCCCCTACGAGCAGTACTTC. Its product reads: CAIRNRGLPYEQYF.